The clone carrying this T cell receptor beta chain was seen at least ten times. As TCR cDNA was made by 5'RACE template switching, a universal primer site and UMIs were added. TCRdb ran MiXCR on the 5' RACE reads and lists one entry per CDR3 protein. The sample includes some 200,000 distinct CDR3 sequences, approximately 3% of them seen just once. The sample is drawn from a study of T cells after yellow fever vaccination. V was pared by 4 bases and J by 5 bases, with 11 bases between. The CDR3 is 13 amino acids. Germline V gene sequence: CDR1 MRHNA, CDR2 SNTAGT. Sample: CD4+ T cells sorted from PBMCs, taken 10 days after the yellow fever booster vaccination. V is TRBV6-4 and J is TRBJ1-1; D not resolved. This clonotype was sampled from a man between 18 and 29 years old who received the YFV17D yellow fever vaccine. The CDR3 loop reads CASSVGVGTEAFF. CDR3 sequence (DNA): TGTGCCAGCAGTGTTGGGGTGGGGACTGAAGCTTTCTTT.